This T cell receptor beta chain was sequenced during a study of OX40 agonist ivuxolimab in advanced cancers. On the study more broadly: As their treatment, patients were administered ivuxolimab, an agonistic anti-OX40 (CD134) antibody.

Sequencing used immunoSEQ multiplex PCR; TCRdb keeps in-frame clones, though not all of them. The sample comprises 100,000 to 150,000 clones, approximately 92% of which are singletons, and approximately 0.15% rests with the top ten. Looked up from germline, CDR1 is LNHNV and CDR2 is YYDKDF (reference sequence). This CDR3 is 16 amino acids long. Trimming cost V 0 bases and J 5 bases, with 16 bases left between them. This chain connects TRBV15 to TRBJ1-2; tentatively, D is TRBD1 (6 bases). Specimen: CD4+ or CD8+ T cells sorted from blood, collected in a trial of the OX40 agonist ivuxolimab. The TCR originated in an adult with an advanced solid tumor such as melanoma, head and neck, liver or kidney cancer. The CDR3, as DNA: TGTGCCACCAGCAGAGATGGCGTAGGGGGGCCATATGGCTACACCTTC. Its protein is CATSRDGVGGPYGYTF. The full variable domain, in which reference TRBV15 and TRBJ1-2 provide the parts outside the CDR3, is DAMVIQNPRYQVTQFGKPVTLSCSQTLNHNVMYWYQQKSSQAPKLLFHYYDKDFNNEADTPDNFQSRRPNTSFCFLDIRSPGLGDTAMYLCATSRDGVGGPYGYTFGSGTRLTVV.